This TCR beta chain originates from a study of blood T cell repertoires in COVID-19. In the study overall: COVID-19 samples from acute and convalescent phases originated in the United States, Italy and Spain. In each case, the material was cDNA or gDNA derived from T cells, B-cell-depleted T cells, or PBMCs.

This CDR3 has 18 residues. Looked up from germline, CDR1 is WNHNN and CDR2 is SYGVQD (reference sequence). V trimming: 6 bases; J trimming: 0 bases; junction bases outside the gene matches: 10. As processed by the authors: Estimated nucleated cell counts came from reference gene primer amplification. TCRdb keeps only in-frame clones here, not all; method: immunoSEQ multiplex PCR. V and J calls and clone size are those listed in that table; D and trimming were worked out from the DNA. The sample contains 150,000 to 200,000 clones, approximately 79% of which appear only once. Sequenced sample: peripheral blood. The source is a woman of 80 years or more with acute or convalescent COVID-19. This chain joins TRBV10-1 and TRBJ2-7; 14 bases are a match to TRBD2. CDR3: CASSRGLAGGLYSYEQYF. CDR3 bases: TGCGCCAGCAGCCGCGGACTAGCGGGAGGTCTCTACTCCTACGAGCAGTACTTC.